This T cell receptor (beta chain) was documented in a study of CXCR3-negative and CXCR3-positive naive CD8 T cells. Across the study: Overall TRB read output was about 135 million, and each library contained about 1.5 +/- 0.3 million reads.

Per germline, CDR1 DFQATT and CDR2 SNEGSKA (reference sequence). The CDR3 runs to 14 residues. Remarks on this clonotype: Its antigen is as yet unknown.

Study-wide points: Naive CXCR3-negative and CXCR3-positive cells had similar TRBV-TRBJ usage; memory differed.

Preparation of TRB cDNA libraries relied on 5' RACE carrying UMI labels. TCRdb reanalyzed the 5' RACE reads and collapses them to one entry per CDR3 protein, without DNA. The listing records about 90,000 distinct CDR3 sequences. The clonotype comes from a human donor in good health. Some clones in this sample may be carry-over from other donors' samples. The sample was naive CXCR3- CD8+ T cells from blood. As to subset: CD45RO-CCR7+CD27+CD95- naive CD8+ T cells lacking CXCR3 (TNR3-). The J gene is TRBJ2-7, the V gene TRBV20-1; the D call from TCRdb, TRBD1, cannot be confirmed without DNA. CDR3 protein: CSARDMGQGWEQYF.